The following is a TCR beta chain sequence with its context. This sample stems from a study of blood T cell repertoires in COVID-19. TCRdb keeps only in-frame clones here, not all; method: immunoSEQ multiplex PCR. The data show around 200,000 clones, more than 70% seen once. With V trimmed by 3 bases and J by 6 bases, 11 bases remained unmatched. The germline V gene has CDR1 SNHLY and CDR2 FYNNEI. The CDR3 runs 16 residues. The chain employs TRBV2 and TRBJ2-1, with 7 positions matching TRBD2. This TCR was recovered from a woman aged 45-65 years with acute or convalescent COVID-19. Specimen: peripheral blood. This CDR3 reads CASSETMRLAPNEQFF. CDR3 in DNA: TGTGCCAGCAGTGAGACTATGAGACTAGCACCCAATGAGCAGTTCTTC.